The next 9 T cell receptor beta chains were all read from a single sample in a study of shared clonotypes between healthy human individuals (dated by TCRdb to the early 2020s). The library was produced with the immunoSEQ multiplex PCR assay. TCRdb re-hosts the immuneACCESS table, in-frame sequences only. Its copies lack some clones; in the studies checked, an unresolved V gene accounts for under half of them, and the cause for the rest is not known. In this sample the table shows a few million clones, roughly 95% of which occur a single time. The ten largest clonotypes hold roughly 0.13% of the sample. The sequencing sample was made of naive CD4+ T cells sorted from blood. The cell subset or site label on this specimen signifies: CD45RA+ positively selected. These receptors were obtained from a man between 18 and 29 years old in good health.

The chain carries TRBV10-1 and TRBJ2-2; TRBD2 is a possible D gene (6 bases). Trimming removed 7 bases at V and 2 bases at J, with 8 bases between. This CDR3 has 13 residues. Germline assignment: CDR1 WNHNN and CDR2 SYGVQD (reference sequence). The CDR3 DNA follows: TGCGCCAGCAACGCGGGAAACACCGGGGAGCTGTTTTTT. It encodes CASNAGNTGELFF.

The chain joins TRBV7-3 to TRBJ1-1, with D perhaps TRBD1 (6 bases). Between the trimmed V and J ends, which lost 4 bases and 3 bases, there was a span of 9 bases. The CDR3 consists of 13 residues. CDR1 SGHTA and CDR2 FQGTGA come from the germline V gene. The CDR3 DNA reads TGTGCCAGCAGCTGGAACAGGGACACTGAAGCTTTCTTT. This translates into CASSWNRDTEAFF.

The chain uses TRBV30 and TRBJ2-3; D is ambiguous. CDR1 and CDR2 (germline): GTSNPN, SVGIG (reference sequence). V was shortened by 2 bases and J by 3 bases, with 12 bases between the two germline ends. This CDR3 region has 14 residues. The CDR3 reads CAWSWWERTDTQYF. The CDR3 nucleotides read TGTGCCTGGAGTTGGTGGGAACGGACAGATACGCAGTATTTT.

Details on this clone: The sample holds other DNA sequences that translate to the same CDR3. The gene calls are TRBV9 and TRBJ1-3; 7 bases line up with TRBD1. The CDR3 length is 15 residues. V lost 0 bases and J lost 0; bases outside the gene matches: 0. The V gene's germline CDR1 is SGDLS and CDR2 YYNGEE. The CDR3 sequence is CASSVEGASGNTIYF. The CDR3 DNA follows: TGTGCCAGCAGCGTAGAGGGGGCCTCTGGAAACACCATATATTTT.

CDR3 loop: CASSLDGITGELFF. In nucleotides, the CDR3 is TGTGCCAGCAGCTTAGACGGAATCACCGGGGAGCTGTTTTTT. V usage is TRBV11-3 and J usage is TRBJ2-2; D not certain. The CDR3 has 14 residues. Trimming stripped 0 bases from V and 4 bases from J, with 6 bases between. Germline-derived CDR1 and CDR2 are SGHNT and YENEEA.

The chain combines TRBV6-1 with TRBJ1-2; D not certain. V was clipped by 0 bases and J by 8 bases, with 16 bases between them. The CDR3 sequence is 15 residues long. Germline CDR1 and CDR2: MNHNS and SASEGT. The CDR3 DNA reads TGTGCCAGCAGTGAAGCGCTTCTGGGCGTGGAGGGCTACACCTTC. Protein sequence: CASSEALLGVEGYTF.

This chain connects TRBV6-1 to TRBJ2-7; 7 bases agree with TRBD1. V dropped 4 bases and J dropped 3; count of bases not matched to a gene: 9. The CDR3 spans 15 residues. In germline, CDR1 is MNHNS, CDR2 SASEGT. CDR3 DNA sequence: TGTGCCAGCAGTGCTCAACAGGGGCGGAACTACGAGCAGTACTTC. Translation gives CASSAQQGRNYEQYF.

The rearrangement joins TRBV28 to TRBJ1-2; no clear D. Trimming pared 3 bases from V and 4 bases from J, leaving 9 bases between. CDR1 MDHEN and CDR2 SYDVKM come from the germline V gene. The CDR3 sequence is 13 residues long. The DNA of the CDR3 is TGTGCCAGCAGTTTCGGGAGCATCTATGGCTACACCTTC. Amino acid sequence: CASSFGSIYGYTF.

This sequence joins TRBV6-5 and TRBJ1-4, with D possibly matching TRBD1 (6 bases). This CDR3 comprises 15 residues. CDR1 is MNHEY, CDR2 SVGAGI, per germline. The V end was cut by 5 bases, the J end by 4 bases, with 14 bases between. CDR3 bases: TGTGCCAGCAGTCCTGGACAGTGGAATAATGAAAAACTGTTTTTT. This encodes CASSPGQWNNEKLFF.